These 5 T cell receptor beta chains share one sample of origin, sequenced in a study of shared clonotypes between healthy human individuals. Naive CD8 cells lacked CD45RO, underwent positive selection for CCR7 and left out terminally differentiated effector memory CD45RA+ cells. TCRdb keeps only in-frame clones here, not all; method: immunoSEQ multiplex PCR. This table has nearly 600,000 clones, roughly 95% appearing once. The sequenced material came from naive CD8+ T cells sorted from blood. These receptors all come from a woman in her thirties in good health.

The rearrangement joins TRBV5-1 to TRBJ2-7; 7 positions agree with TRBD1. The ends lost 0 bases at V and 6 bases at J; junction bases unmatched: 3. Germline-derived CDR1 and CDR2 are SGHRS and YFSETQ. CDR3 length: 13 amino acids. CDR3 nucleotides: TGCGCCAGCAGCTTGGACAGGGGATCCGAGCAGTACTTC. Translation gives CASSLDRGSEQYF.

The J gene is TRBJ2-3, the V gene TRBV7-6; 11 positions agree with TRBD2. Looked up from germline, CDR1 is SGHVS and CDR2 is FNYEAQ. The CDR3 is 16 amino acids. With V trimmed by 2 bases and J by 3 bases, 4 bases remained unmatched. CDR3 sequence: CASSLLTSGKTDTQYF. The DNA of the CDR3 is TGTGCCAGCAGCTTATTGACTAGCGGGAAGACAGATACGCAGTATTTT.

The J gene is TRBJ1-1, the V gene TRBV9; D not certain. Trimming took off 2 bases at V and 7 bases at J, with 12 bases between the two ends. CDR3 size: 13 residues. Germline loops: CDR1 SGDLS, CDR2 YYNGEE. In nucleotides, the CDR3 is TGTGCCAGCAGCGTGAAGGACGGGATTGAAGCTTTCTTT. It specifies CASSVKDGIEAFF.

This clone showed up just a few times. CDR3 in amino acids: CASSTTGGRQPQHF. In nucleotides, the CDR3 is TGTGCCAGCAGTACGACAGGGGGACGTCAGCCCCAGCATTTT. The chain employs TRBV6-5 and TRBJ1-5, with 9 bases identical to TRBD1. CDR3 size: 14 residues. Germline trimming cut 5 bases from V and 6 bases from J; bases unmatched to any gene: 5. Germline assignment: CDR1 MNHEY and CDR2 SVGAGI.

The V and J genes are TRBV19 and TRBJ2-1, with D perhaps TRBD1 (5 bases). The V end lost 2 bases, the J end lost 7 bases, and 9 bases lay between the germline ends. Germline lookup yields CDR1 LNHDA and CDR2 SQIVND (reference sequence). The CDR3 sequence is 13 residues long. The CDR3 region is CASSISRANEQFF. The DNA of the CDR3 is TGTGCCAGTAGTATAAGCAGGGCAAATGAGCAGTTCTTC.